This T cell receptor (beta chain) was identified during a study of regulatory T cells in long-lasting Graves disease. The time point was: newly diagnosed GD, antithyroid drugs for less than 3 months. After RNA was extracted from PBMCs, the TCR library was made from it. Trimming took off 1 base at V and 2 bases at J, with 9 bases between the two ends. Germline assignment: CDR1 SEHNR and CDR2 FQNEAQ (reference sequence). This CDR3 region has 15 residues. iRepertoire HTBI primers and Arm-PCR of CDR3 regions built TCR beta libraries. Per the study methods: Detected in the samples were some 68 TRBV and 15 or so TRBJ segments. TCRdb re-analysed the multiplex PCR reads in MiXCR, keeping a single row per CDR3 protein. The V and J calls were not made by the authors but by TCRdb's processing. The sample has fewer than 550,000 distinct CDR3 sequences, around 17% seen once. Broader study findings: Sampling was limited to peripheral blood rather than thyroid tissue. Newly diagnosed Graves' patients exceeded persistent ones in TCR diversity.

In the case of this clonotype: The antigen remains undetermined.

These records were also assigned to another study, of T cells in Graves' hyperthyroidism and ophthalmopathy.

The clonotype originates from a woman aged 18-35 years with Graves disease. The V and J genes are TRBV7-9 and TRBJ1-3; D ambiguous. Sample: peripheral blood mononuclear cells (PBMCs), taken at new diagnosis, from a patient treated with antithyroid drugs. CDR3 region: CASSLDLGTGNTIYF. The CDR3, as DNA: TGTGCCAGCAGCTTAGACTTAGGGACTGGAAACACCATATATTTT.